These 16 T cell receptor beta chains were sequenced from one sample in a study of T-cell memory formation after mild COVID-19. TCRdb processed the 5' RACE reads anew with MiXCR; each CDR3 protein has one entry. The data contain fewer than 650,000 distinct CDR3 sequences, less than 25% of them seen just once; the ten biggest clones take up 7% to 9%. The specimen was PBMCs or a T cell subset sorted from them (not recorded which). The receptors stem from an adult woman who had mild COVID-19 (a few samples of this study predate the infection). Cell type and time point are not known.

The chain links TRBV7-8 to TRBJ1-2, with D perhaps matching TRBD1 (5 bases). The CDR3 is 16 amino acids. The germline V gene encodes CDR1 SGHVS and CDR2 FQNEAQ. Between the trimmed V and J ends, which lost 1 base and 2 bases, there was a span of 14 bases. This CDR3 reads CASSLDKQAKNYGYTF. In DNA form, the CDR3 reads TGTGCCAGCAGCTTAGATAAACAGGCTAAAAACTATGGCTACACCTTC.

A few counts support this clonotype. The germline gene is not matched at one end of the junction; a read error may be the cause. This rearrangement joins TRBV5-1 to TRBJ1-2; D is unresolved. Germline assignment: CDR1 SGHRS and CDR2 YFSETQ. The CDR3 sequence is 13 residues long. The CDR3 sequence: CASSLDQNSGYTF. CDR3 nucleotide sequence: TGCGCCAGCAGCTTGGACCAAAACTCTGGCTACACCTTC.

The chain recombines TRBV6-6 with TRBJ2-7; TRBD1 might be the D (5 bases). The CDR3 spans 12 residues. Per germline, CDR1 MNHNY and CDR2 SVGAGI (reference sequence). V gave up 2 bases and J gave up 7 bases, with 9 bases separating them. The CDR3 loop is CASSYGAREQYF. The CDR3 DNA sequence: TGTGCCAGCAGTTACGGGGCTAGGGAGCAGTACTTC.

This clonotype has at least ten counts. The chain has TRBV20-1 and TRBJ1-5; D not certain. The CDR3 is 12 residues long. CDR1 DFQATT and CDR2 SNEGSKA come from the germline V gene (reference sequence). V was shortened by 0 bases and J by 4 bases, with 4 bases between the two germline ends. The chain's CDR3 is CSARDGNQPQHF. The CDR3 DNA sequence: TGCAGTGCTAGAGATGGAAATCAGCCCCAGCATTTT.

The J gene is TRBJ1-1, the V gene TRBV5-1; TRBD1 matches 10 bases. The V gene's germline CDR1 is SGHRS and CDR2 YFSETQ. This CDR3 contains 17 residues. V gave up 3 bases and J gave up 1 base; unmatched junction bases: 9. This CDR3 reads CASSSGTGTGANTEAFF. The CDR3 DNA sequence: TGCGCCAGCAGCTCGGGAACCGGGACAGGGGCGAACACTGAAGCTTTCTTT.

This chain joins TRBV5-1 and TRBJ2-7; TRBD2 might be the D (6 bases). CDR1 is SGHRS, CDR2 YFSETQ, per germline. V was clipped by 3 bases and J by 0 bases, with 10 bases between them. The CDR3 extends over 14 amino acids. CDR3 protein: CASSWRGGSYEQYF. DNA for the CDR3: TGCGCCAGCAGCTGGAGGGGTGGCTCCTACGAGCAGTACTTC. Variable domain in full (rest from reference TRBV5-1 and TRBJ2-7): KAGVTQTPRYLIKTRGQQVTLSCSPISGHRSVSWYQQTPGQGLQFLFEYFSETQRNKGNFPGRFSGRQFSNSRSEMNVSTLELGDSALYLCASSWRGGSYEQYFGPGTRLTVT.

The CDR3 region has the DNA TGTGCCAGCAGTGACAGCGGGGGTAAGGATACGCAGTATTTT. It codes for CASSDSGGKDTQYF. The gene calls are TRBV2 and TRBJ2-3; TRBD2 aligns across 8 bases. Germline CDR1 is SNHLY and CDR2 is FYNNEI. There are 14 residues in the CDR3. Germline trimming cut 3 bases from V and 6 bases from J; bases unmatched to any gene: 5.

This chain's CDR3 is CASSLGHPSDYEQYF. CDR3 nucleotides: TGCGCCAGCAGCTTGGGACACCCAAGCGACTACGAGCAGTACTTC. The chain is built from TRBV5-1 and TRBJ2-7, with D unresolved. Deletions cut 0 bases from V and 3 bases from J, with 13 bases between. The CDR3 is made up of 15 amino acids. Germline V gene data show CDR1 as SGHRS and CDR2 as YFSETQ.

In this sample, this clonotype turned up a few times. CDR3: CASSLGGLYTDTQYF. CDR3 nucleotide sequence: TGTGCCAGCAGCTTAGGGGGGCTCTACACAGATACGCAGTATTTT. The V call is TRBV11-2, the J call TRBJ2-3, with a weak D call TRBD1 (6 bases). This CDR3 spans 15 amino acids. V lost 1 base to trimming and J lost 2 bases, with 10 bases between them. Germline lookup yields CDR1 SGHAT and CDR2 FQNNGV. Drawing the rest from reference TRBV11-2 and TRBJ2-3, the complete variable domain is EAGVAQSPRYKIIEKRQSVAFWCNPISGHATLYWYQQILGQGPKLLIQFQNNGVVDDSQLPKDRFSAERLKGVDSTLKIQPAKLEDSAVYLCASSLGGLYTDTQYFGPGTRLTVL.

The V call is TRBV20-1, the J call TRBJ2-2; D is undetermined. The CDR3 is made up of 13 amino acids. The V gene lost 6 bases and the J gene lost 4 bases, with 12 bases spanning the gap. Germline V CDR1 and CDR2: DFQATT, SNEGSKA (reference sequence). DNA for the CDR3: TGCAGTGCAACACTGGAGATCACCGGGGAGCTGTTTTTT. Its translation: CSATLEITGELFF.

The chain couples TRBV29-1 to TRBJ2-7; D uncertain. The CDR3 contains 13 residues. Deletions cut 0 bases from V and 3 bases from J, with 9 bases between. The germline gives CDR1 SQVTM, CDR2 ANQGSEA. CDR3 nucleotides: TGCAGCGTTGAAGATCTGGCCGGCTACGAGCAGTACTTC. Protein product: CSVEDLAGYEQYF.

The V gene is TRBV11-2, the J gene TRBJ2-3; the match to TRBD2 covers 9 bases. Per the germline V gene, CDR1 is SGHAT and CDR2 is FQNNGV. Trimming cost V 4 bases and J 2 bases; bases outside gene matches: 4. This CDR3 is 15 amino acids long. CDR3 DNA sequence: TGTGCCAGCAGCTCGGGGACTAGCCTCACAGATACGCAGTATTTT. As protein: CASSSGTSLTDTQYF.

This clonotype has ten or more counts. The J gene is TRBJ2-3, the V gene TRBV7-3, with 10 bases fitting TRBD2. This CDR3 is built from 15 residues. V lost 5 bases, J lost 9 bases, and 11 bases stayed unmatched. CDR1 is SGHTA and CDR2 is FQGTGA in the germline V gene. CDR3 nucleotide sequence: TGTGCCAGCAGCGACCCAGCGGGAGGGGCGGCGACGCAGTATTTT. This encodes CASSDPAGGAATQYF.

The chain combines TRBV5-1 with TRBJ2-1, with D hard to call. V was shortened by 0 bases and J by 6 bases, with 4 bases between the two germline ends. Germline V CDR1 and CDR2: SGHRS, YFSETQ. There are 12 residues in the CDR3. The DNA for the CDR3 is TGCGCCAGCAGCTTGGACCCCAATGAGCAGTTCTTC. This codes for CASSLDPNEQFF.

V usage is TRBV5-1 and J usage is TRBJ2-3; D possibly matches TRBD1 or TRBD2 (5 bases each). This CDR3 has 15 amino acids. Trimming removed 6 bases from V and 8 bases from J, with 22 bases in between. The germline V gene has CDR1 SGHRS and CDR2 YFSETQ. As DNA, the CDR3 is TGCGCCAGCACCGACCCCGGGACGGAGGTTGTTACGCAGTATTTT. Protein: CASTDPGTEVVTQYF.

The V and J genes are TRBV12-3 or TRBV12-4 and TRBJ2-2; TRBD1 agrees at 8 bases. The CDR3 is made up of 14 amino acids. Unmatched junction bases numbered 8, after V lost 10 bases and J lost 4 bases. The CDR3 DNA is TGTGCCACCCAACAAACAGGGGGCACCGGGGAGCTGTTTTTT. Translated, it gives CATQQTGGTGELFF.